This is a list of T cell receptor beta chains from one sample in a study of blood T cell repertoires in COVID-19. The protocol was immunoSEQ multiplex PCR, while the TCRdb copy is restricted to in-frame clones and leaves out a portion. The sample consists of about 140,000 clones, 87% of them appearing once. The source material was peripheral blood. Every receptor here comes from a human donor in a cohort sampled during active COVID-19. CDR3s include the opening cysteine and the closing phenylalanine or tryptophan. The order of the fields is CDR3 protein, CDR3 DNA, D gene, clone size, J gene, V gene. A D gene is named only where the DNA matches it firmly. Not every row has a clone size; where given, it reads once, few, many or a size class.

CDR3aa: CASSRGTGFGTDTQYF; CDR3nt: TGTGCCAGCAGCCGAGGGACAGGGTTTGGCACAGATACGCAGTATTTT; d_gene: TRBD1; abundance: once; j_gene: TRBJ2-3; v_gene: TRBV7-6
CDR3aa: CASKRRQNYGYTF; CDR3nt: TGTGCCAGCAAGAGGCGACAGAACTATGGCTACACCTTC; d_gene: -; abundance: -; j_gene: TRBJ1-2; v_gene: TRBV28
CDR3aa: CASSYSAGKRGTNVLTF; CDR3nt: TGTGCCAGCAGTTACTCGGCAGGCAAAAGGGGGACCAACGTCCTGACTTTC; d_gene: -; abundance: -; j_gene: TRBJ2-6; v_gene: TRBV6-2/TRBV6-3
CDR3aa: CASSTQRGPSYEQYF; CDR3nt: TGTGCCAGCAGTACTCAGCGGGGCCCTTCCTACGAGCAGTACTTC; d_gene: TRBD2; abundance: -; j_gene: TRBJ2-7; v_gene: TRBV6-2/TRBV6-3
CDR3aa: CASSGQVNQPQHF; CDR3nt: TGTGCCAGCAGCGGACAGGTTAATCAGCCCCAGCATTTT; d_gene: TRBD1; abundance: few; j_gene: TRBJ1-5; v_gene: TRBV6-5
CDR3aa: CASSARNYEQYF; CDR3nt: TGTGCCAGCAGCGCCAGGAACTACGAGCAGTACTTC; d_gene: -; abundance: -; j_gene: TRBJ2-7; v_gene: TRBV7-2
CDR3aa: CASSPEAGTLDEQFF; CDR3nt: TGTGCCAGCAGCCCGGAGGCCGGGACTTTGGATGAGCAGTTCTTC; d_gene: -; abundance: -; j_gene: TRBJ2-1; v_gene: TRBV11-3
CDR3aa: CASSEAAGEGGYTF; CDR3nt: TGTGCCAGCAGTGAAGCTGCCGGGGAGGGCGGCTACACCTTC; d_gene: -; abundance: -; j_gene: TRBJ1-2; v_gene: TRBV6-1
CDR3aa: CASRGTRQYF; CDR3nt: TGTGCCAGCAGGGGGACTAGGCAGTACTTC; d_gene: TRBD2; abundance: few; j_gene: TRBJ2-7; v_gene: TRBV2
CDR3aa: CASSPSGTGALTGELFF; CDR3nt: TGTGCCAGCAGTCCTTCCGGGACAGGGGCCCTAACCGGGGAGCTGTTTTTT; d_gene: TRBD1; abundance: -; j_gene: TRBJ2-2; v_gene: TRBV27
CDR3aa: CASSLSYSGNTIYF; CDR3nt: TGCGCCAGCAGCTTGTCCTACTCTGGAAACACCATATATTTT; d_gene: -; abundance: -; j_gene: TRBJ1-3; v_gene: TRBV5-1
CDR3aa: CASSGGSGYEQYF; CDR3nt: TGTGCCAGCAGTGGCGGGAGTGGGTACGAGCAGTACTTC; d_gene: TRBD2; abundance: few; j_gene: TRBJ2-7; v_gene: TRBV12-3/TRBV12-4
CDR3aa: CASSQARSSGRIGEETQYF; CDR3nt: TGTGCCAGCAGCCAGGCTAGGTCTAGCGGGAGGATAGGGGAAGAGACCCAGTACTTC; d_gene: TRBD2; abundance: -; j_gene: TRBJ2-5; v_gene: TRBV4-2
CDR3aa: CASSPGQSTDTQYF; CDR3nt: TGTGCCAGCAGCCCGGGACAGAGCACAGATACGCAGTATTTT; d_gene: TRBD1; abundance: -; j_gene: TRBJ2-3; v_gene: TRBV7-6
CDR3aa: CASNPLAGDSDTQYF; CDR3nt: TGTGCCAGCAACCCCCTAGCGGGAGACTCAGATACGCAGTATTTT; d_gene: TRBD2; abundance: -; j_gene: TRBJ2-3; v_gene: TRBV2
CDR3aa: CASSLASGKETQYF; CDR3nt: TGCGCCAGCAGCTTGGCCAGCGGGAAAGAGACCCAGTACTTC; d_gene: TRBD2; abundance: -; j_gene: TRBJ2-5; v_gene: TRBV5-1
CDR3aa: CASSQVAGVGQPQHF; CDR3nt: TGCGCCAGCAGCCAAGTTGCAGGGGTAGGGCAGCCCCAGCATTTT; d_gene: -; abundance: -; j_gene: TRBJ1-5; v_gene: TRBV4-1
CDR3aa: CASSLYRRETQYF; CDR3nt: TGCGCCAGCAGTTTATACAGAAGAGAGACCCAGTACTTC; d_gene: -; abundance: -; j_gene: TRBJ2-5; v_gene: TRBV4-3
CDR3aa: CSGDPTGVGNSEAFF; CDR3nt: TGCAGCGGGGACCCAACAGGGGTCGGGAATTCTGAAGCTTTCTTT; d_gene: TRBD1; abundance: once; j_gene: TRBJ1-1; v_gene: TRBV29-1
CDR3aa: CASSERPAGAYTDTQYF; CDR3nt: TGTGCCAGCAGTGAACGCCCAGCGGGGGCTTACACAGATACGCAGTATTTT; d_gene: TRBD2; abundance: -; j_gene: TRBJ2-3; v_gene: TRBV2
CDR3aa: CASSVDPAGTYEQYF; CDR3nt: TGTGCCAGCAGCGTAGACCCAGCGGGAACCTACGAGCAGTACTTC; d_gene: TRBD2; abundance: -; j_gene: TRBJ2-7; v_gene: TRBV9
CDR3aa: CASSKRDPQGLRETEAFF; CDR3nt: TGTGCCAGCAGCAAAAGGGATCCACAGGGTCTAAGGGAAACTGAAGCTTTCTTT; d_gene: -; abundance: -; j_gene: TRBJ1-1; v_gene: TRBV21-1
CDR3aa: CASSADRGRNEKLFF; CDR3nt: TGTGCCAGCAGCGCAGACAGGGGCCGAAATGAAAAACTGTTTTTT; d_gene: TRBD1; abundance: -; j_gene: TRBJ1-4; v_gene: TRBV9
CDR3aa: CASSPRTSSYNEQFF; CDR3nt: TGTGCCAGCAGCCCCCGGACTAGCTCCTACAATGAGCAGTTCTTC; d_gene: TRBD2; abundance: -; j_gene: TRBJ2-1; v_gene: TRBV7-3
CDR3aa: CATGTGTDYEQYF; CDR3nt: TGTGCCACCGGGACCGGGACAGATTACGAGCAGTACTTC; d_gene: TRBD1; abundance: -; j_gene: TRBJ2-7; v_gene: TRBV10-3
CDR3aa: CASSVSGNTGELFF; CDR3nt: TGTGCCAGCAGCGTATCGGGAAACACCGGGGAGCTGTTTTTT; d_gene: -; abundance: once; j_gene: TRBJ2-2; v_gene: TRBV9
CDR3aa: CASSLVGGGTYEQYF; CDR3nt: TGCGCCAGCAGCTTGGTAGGGGGGGGCACCTACGAGCAGTACTTC; d_gene: -; abundance: -; j_gene: TRBJ2-7; v_gene: TRBV5-1
CDR3aa: CASSQDPPAGGKETQYF; CDR3nt: TGCGCCAGCAGCCAAGATCCTCCAGCGGGGGGAAAAGAGACCCAGTACTTC; d_gene: TRBD2; abundance: -; j_gene: TRBJ2-5; v_gene: TRBV4-3
CDR3aa: CASGGIPGQGNTIYF; CDR3nt: TGTGCCAGCGGCGGGATACCGGGACAGGGAAACACCATATATTTT; d_gene: TRBD1; abundance: -; j_gene: TRBJ1-3; v_gene: TRBV19
CDR3aa: CASSLGSGGGRSAYEQYF; CDR3nt: TGCGCCAGCAGCTTGGGAAGCGGGGGTGGGCGGAGCGCCTACGAGCAGTACTTC; d_gene: TRBD2; abundance: -; j_gene: TRBJ2-7; v_gene: TRBV5-1
CDR3aa: CASRRGQGEETQYF; CDR3nt: TGTGCCAGCAGACGGGGACAGGGGGAAGAGACCCAGTACTTC; d_gene: TRBD1; abundance: -; j_gene: TRBJ2-5; v_gene: TRBV2
CDR3aa: CATSDPQGTGGYTF; CDR3nt: TGTGCCACCAGTGATCCACAGGGTACCGGTGGCTACACCTTC; d_gene: -; abundance: once; j_gene: TRBJ1-2; v_gene: TRBV24-1
CDR3aa: CASSHRVPSYEQYF; CDR3nt: TGTGCCAGCAGCCACAGGGTTCCCTCCTACGAGCAGTACTTC; d_gene: -; abundance: once; j_gene: TRBJ2-7; v_gene: TRBV3-1/TRBV3-2
CDR3aa: CASSRGLAGPDTQYF; CDR3nt: TGTGCCAGCAGCCGGGGACTAGCGGGACCAGATACGCAGTATTTT; d_gene: TRBD2; abundance: once; j_gene: TRBJ2-3; v_gene: TRBV6-5
CDR3aa: CASSSGHPQGPQHF; CDR3nt: TGTGCCAGCTCGTCGGGCCACCCCCAGGGGCCCCAGCATTTT; d_gene: -; abundance: -; j_gene: TRBJ1-5; v_gene: TRBV18
CDR3aa: CASKGVPYEQYF; CDR3nt: TGTGCCAGCAAAGGGGTTCCCTACGAGCAGTACTTC; d_gene: -; abundance: -; j_gene: TRBJ2-7; v_gene: TRBV12-3/TRBV12-4
CDR3aa: CASSRHGTSGPEGTDTQYF; CDR3nt: TGTGCCAGCAGCCGCCACGGGACTAGCGGGCCTGAGGGCACAGATACGCAGTATTTT; d_gene: TRBD2; abundance: -; j_gene: TRBJ2-3; v_gene: TRBV7-9